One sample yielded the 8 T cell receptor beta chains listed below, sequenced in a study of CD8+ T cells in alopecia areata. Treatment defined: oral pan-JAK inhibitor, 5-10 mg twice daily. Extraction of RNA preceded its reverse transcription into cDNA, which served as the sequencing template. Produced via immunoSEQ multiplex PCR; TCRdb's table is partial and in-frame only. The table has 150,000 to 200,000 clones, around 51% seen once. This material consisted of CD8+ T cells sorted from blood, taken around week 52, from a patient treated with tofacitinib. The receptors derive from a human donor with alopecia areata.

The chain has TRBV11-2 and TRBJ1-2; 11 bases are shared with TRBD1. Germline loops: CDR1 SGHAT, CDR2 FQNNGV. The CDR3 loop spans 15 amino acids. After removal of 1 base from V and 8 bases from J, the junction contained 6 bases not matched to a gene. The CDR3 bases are TGTGCCAGCAGCTTAGTTGGGACAGGGGGATCAGGCTACACCTTC. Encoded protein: CASSLVGTGGSGYTF.

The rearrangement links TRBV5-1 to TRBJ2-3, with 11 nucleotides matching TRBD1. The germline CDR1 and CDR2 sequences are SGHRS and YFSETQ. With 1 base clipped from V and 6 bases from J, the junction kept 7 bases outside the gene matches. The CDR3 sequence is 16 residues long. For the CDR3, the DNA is TGCGCCAGCAGCTTGCTAAGGGACAGGGGGACCGATACGCAGTATTTT. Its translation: CASSLLRDRGTDTQYF.

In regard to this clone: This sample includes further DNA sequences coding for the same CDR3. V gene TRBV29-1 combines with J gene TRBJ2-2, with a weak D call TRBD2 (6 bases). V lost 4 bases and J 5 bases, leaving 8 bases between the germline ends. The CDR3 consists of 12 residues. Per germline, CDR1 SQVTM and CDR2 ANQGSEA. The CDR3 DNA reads TGCAGCGTTGTTGCGGGGACCGGGGAGCTGTTTTTT. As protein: CSVVAGTGELFF.

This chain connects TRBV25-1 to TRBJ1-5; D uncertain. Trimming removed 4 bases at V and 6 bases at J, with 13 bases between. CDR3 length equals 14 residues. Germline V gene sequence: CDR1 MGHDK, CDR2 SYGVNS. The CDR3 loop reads CASSGGRVGQPQHF. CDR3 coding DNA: TGTGCCAGCAGTGGGGGAAGGGTAGGTCAGCCCCAGCATTTT.

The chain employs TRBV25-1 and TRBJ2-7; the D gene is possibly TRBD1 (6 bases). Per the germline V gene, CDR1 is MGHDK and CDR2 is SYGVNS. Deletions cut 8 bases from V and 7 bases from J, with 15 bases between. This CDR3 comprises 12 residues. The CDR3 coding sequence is TGTGCCAGCGGATTAACAGGGCTAGAGCAGTACTTC. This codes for CASGLTGLEQYF.

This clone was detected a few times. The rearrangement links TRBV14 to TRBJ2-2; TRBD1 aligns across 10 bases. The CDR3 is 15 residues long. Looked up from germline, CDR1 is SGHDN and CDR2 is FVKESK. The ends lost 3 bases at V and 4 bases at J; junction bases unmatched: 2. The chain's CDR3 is CASSQRDRGTGELFF. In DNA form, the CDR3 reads TGTGCCAGCAGCCAGAGGGACAGGGGCACCGGGGAGCTGTTTTTT.

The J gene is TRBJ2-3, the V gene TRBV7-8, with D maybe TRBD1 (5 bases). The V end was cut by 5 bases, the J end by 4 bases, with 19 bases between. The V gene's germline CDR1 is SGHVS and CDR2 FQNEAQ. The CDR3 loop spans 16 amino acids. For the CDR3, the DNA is TGTGCCAGCAGCCTACCCTTTTCAGGGATGTCAGATACGCAGTATTTT. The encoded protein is CASSLPFSGMSDTQYF.

CDR3 bases: TGTGCCAGTAGTATAGGATTACGGCTGGGCACTGAAGCTTTCTTT. Protein sequence: CASSIGLRLGTEAFF. The gene calls are TRBV19 and TRBJ1-1; unclear D gene. CDR1 and CDR2 from the germline V gene are LNHDA and SQIVND (reference sequence). This CDR3 has 15 residues. Trimming stripped 1 base from V and 4 bases from J, with 13 bases between.